These 18 T cell receptor beta chains were all obtained from the same sample, sequenced in a study of blood T cell repertoires in COVID-19. Here immunoSEQ multiplex PCR was the method, and the copy in TCRdb shows in-frame clones only, minus some. Of about 270,000 clones listed, roughly 88% are singletons. The specimen sequenced was PBMCs or T cells enriched from blood (not recorded which). Source of these receptors: a woman aged 40 to 49 with acute COVID-19.

The chain uses TRBV5-6 and TRBJ1-2; 7 positions agree with TRBD1. V dropped 4 bases and J dropped 3; count of bases not matched to a gene: 6. CDR3 length: 14 amino acids. Germline V CDR1 and CDR2: SGHDT, YYEEEE. The CDR3 DNA sequence: TGTGCCAGCAGCCCGGACAGGTTACACTATGGCTACACCTTC. Its translation is CASSPDRLHYGYTF. The whole variable domain, filled in from reference TRBV5-6 and TRBJ1-2, reads DAGVTQSPTHLIKTRGQQVTLRCSPKSGHDTVSWYQQALGQGPQFIFQYYEEEERQRGNFPDRFSGHQFPNYSSELNVNALLLGDSALYLCASSPDRLHYGYTFGSGTRLTVV.

This chain connects TRBV7-2 to TRBJ2-4; 10 nucleotides agree with TRBD2. V shed 0 bases and J 6 bases; nucleotides not matched to a gene: 5. The germline gives CDR1 SGHTA, CDR2 FQGNSA. This CDR3 region has 16 residues. This chain's CDR3 is CASSLAAAGGRNIQYF. In DNA, the CDR3 is TGTGCCAGCAGCTTAGCAGCAGCGGGGGGGCGAAACATTCAGTACTTC.

The gene calls are TRBV10-3 and TRBJ1-2; D uncertain. The CDR3 sequence is 14 residues long. Germline CDR1 ENHRY, CDR2 SYGVKD. The ends were cut back, 5 bases at V and 5 bases at J, with 15 bases in the middle. CDR3 nucleotide sequence: TGTGCCATCAGTACCGGACTGAAAGGGTATGGCTACACCTTC. Amino acid sequence: CAISTGLKGYGYTF.

The rearrangement joins TRBV18 to TRBJ1-2; D call uncertain. V was clipped by 3 bases and J by 6 bases, with 11 bases between them. The germline V gene has CDR1 KGHSH and CDR2 LQKENI. The CDR3 runs to 13 residues. CDR3 sequence (DNA): TGTGCCAGCTCACCTAGTCTGGCGGATGGCTACACCTTC. This codes for CASSPSLADGYTF.

The rearrangement uses TRBV10-2 and TRBJ2-3; TRBD2 matches 12 bases. Germline assignment: CDR1 WSHSY and CDR2 SAAADI. This CDR3 spans 15 amino acids. The J segment lost 7 bases and the V segment lost 3 bases, leaving 5 bases of the junction unmatched. CDR3 residues: CASSDRTSGMNTQYF. DNA for the CDR3: TGCGCCAGCAGTGATCGGACTAGCGGGATGAATACGCAGTATTTT.

The chain has TRBV4-3 and TRBJ1-1, with D possibly matching TRBD1 (5 bases). The germline gives CDR1 LGHNA, CDR2 YSLEER. This CDR3 contains 14 residues. V was trimmed by 4 bases and J by 1 base, leaving 10 bases between them. CDR3 amino acids: CASSLSGENTEAFF. In nucleotides, the CDR3 is TGCGCCAGCAGCCTTTCGGGGGAGAACACTGAAGCTTTCTTT.

The genes are TRBV27 and TRBJ1-1; D perhaps matches TRBD1 (6 bases). The CDR3 spans 14 residues. Germline values: CDR1 MNHEY, CDR2 SMNVEV (reference sequence). V gave up 5 bases and J gave up 9 bases, with 19 bases separating them. CDR3 in amino acids: CASSPTSTGRKAFF. In DNA, the CDR3 is TGTGCCAGCAGTCCGACCTCGACAGGTCGGAAAGCTTTCTTT.

The chain links TRBV24-1 to TRBJ2-3, with D possibly matching TRBD1 (6 bases). Trimming removed 4 bases at V and 8 bases at J, with 9 bases between. CDR3 length equals 12 residues. Germline values: CDR1 KGHDR, CDR2 SFDVKD. In nucleotides, the CDR3 is TGTGCCACCAGTGAAAGGGGGAGTACGCAGTATTTT. Translating gives CATSERGSTQYF.

V and J are TRBV7-2 and TRBJ1-2; TRBD1 might be the D (5 bases). Between the trimmed V and J ends, which lost 5 bases and 2 bases, there was a span of 18 bases. CDR3 length equals 16 residues. Per the germline V gene, CDR1 is SGHTA and CDR2 is FQGNSA. CDR3 nucleotides: TGTGCCAGCAGCCCCCAATATCAGGCAGGGAACTATGGCTACACCTTC. It codes for CASSPQYQAGNYGYTF.

J is TRBJ2-5 and V is TRBV3-1 (or the pseudogene TRBV3-2); 7 bases are a match to TRBD2. CDR3 size: 14 residues. Looked up from germline, CDR1 is LGHDT and CDR2 is YNNKEL (reference sequence). Losses at the gene ends were 4 bases for V and 3 bases for J; bases not matched to a gene: 5. CDR3 DNA sequence: TGTGCCAGCAGCCCCGCGGGGGTTAAAGAGACCCAGTACTTC. Amino acids: CASSPAGVKETQYF.

The rearrangement joins TRBV11-3 to TRBJ2-5; the match to TRBD2 covers 14 bases. The CDR3 spans 15 residues. V lost 5 bases, J lost 4 bases, and 3 bases stayed unmatched. CDR1 and CDR2 (germline): SGHNT, YENEEA. CDR3: CASSIGTSGRETQYF. DNA of the CDR3: TGTGCCAGCAGCATCGGGACTAGCGGGAGAGAGACCCAGTACTTC.

The V and J genes are TRBV5-1 and TRBJ1-3; 7 bases agree with TRBD1. The CDR3 has 15 residues. The junction had 3 bases not matched to a gene; V was cut back by 3 bases and J by 0 bases. CDR1 and CDR2 (germline): SGHRS, YFSETQ. The CDR3: CASSSTGLSGNTIYF. The CDR3 DNA is TGCGCCAGCAGCTCGACAGGGCTCTCTGGAAACACCATATATTTT.

The gene calls are TRBV3-1 (or the pseudogene TRBV3-2) and TRBJ2-7, with D possibly matching TRBD1 (6 bases). The CDR3 runs to 12 residues. Trimming removed 6 bases at V and 6 bases at J, with 12 bases between. Germline V gene data show CDR1 as LGHDT and CDR2 as YNNKEL (reference sequence). CDR3 amino acids: CASSENRVEQYF. The CDR3 bases are TGTGCCAGCAGTGAGAACAGGGTCGAGCAGTACTTC.

CDR3 bases: TGTGCCATGAAAAGGACTCAATTTGTTGATGAGCAGTTCTTC. As protein: CAMKRTQFVDEQFF. J is TRBJ2-1 and V is TRBV5-4, with D perhaps TRBD2 (5 bases). Germline CDR1 reads SGHNT; CDR2 reads YYREEE (reference sequence). CDR3 length equals 14 residues. V was pared by 9 bases and J by 8 bases, with 21 bases between.

The gene calls are TRBV27 and TRBJ2-7, with TRBD1 as a possible D gene (6 bases). V lost 3 bases, J lost 2 bases, and 26 bases lay in between. CDR1 MNHEY and CDR2 SMNVEV come from the germline V gene (reference sequence). The CDR3 runs 19 residues. The CDR3 region is CASSFRTPDRRKRAYEQYF. Written as DNA, the CDR3 is TGTGCCAGCAGTTTTAGGACACCCGACAGGCGCAAGAGGGCCTACGAGCAGTACTTC.

This clone occurred a few times. The J gene is TRBJ1-2, the V gene TRBV27, with D hard to call. The CDR3 contains 14 residues. Trimming pared 6 bases from V and 2 bases from J, leaving 13 bases between. From germline, CDR1 is MNHEY and CDR2 SMNVEV (reference sequence). The CDR3 loop reads CASSLKGGNYGYTF. CDR3 DNA: TGTGCCAGCAGCCTAAAGGGAGGGAACTATGGCTACACCTTC.

The chain uses TRBV7-9 and TRBJ1-4; D may be TRBD1 (5 bases). Trimming stripped 5 bases from V and 5 bases from J, with 15 bases between. This CDR3 spans 15 amino acids. Germline CDR1 is SEHNR and CDR2 is FQNEAQ (reference sequence). CDR3 loop: CASSVGASGNEKLFF. Here the CDR3 DNA reads TGTGCCAGCAGCGTAGGAGCGTCAGGGAATGAAAAACTGTTTTTT.

The table lists this clone with a count of one. The chain is built from TRBV10-3 and TRBJ2-7, with TRBD1 identical over 10 bases. There are 12 residues in the CDR3. CDR1 and CDR2 (germline): ENHRY, SYGVKD. V dropped 11 bases and J dropped 3; count of bases not matched to a gene: 4. The CDR3 reads CAARDRGYEQYF. For the CDR3, the DNA is TGTGCCGCCAGGGACAGGGGCTACGAGCAGTACTTC.